The entry that follows covers one T cell receptor (beta chain) sequence. What this receptor recognizes is not known. No much larger clone is present one base from it, and per-base qualities are unavailable. These data come from a study of T cell repertoires in cytomegalovirus infection (dated by TCRdb to about 2019). Looking at the study overall: Recently identified HLA-C-restricted CMV epitopes, whose presentation resists viral immunomodulation, were targeted by peptide stimulations together with well-studied HLA-B-restricted epitopes. Donor HLA type was relevant to the analysis, because carriage of CMV infection together with the matching HLA type was indicated by public TCR beta signatures. Here is what the overall study found, with its caveats: In the ex vivo response, HLA-C-restricted CMV-specific TCR beta clonotypes were dominant, and in two of eight donors the single most frequent clonotype came from this HLA-C-restricted group. Cumulative frequency of public TCR beta family members discriminated carriers of CMV infection plus the relevant HLA type in this cohort and an independent roughly 340-donor cohort.

V is trimmed back by 6 bases and J by 9 bases, and the junction contains 6 bases that no gene match accounts for. In the germline V gene, CDR1 corresponds to SQVTM and CDR2 to ANQGSEA. The CDR3 goes from the cysteine to the phenylalanine over 13 residues. Just CDR3 DNA is preserved here, 39 bases in frame from base 1. According to the study, the label for this sample's treatment or condition signals: in vitro stimulation with specific CMV peptide epitopes to enrich CMV-specific T cells. Data came from an Illumina HiSeq 1500. In TCRdb, the public reads were trimmed at Q25 with fastp and aligned with MiXCR, with productive beta chains retained. Entries are consolidated by CDR3 protein sequence, retaining the most common genes and DNA. The sample includes under 350,000 distinct CDR3 sequences, with approximately 22% observed a single time. The ten largest clones represent about 21% of the sample.

This TCR came from a human donor in good health (CMV status not recorded). Some clones in this sample may be carry-over from other donors' samples. The sequence links TRBV29-1 to TRBJ1-6; 9 of the junction bases match TRBD1. Sequencing used cultured PBMCs, obtained from culture after CMV antigen stimulation. The CDR3 corresponds to CSVSQGAPSPLHF. In nucleotide form, the sequence is TGCAGCGTGTCACAGGGGGCCCCTTCACCCCTCCACTTT.